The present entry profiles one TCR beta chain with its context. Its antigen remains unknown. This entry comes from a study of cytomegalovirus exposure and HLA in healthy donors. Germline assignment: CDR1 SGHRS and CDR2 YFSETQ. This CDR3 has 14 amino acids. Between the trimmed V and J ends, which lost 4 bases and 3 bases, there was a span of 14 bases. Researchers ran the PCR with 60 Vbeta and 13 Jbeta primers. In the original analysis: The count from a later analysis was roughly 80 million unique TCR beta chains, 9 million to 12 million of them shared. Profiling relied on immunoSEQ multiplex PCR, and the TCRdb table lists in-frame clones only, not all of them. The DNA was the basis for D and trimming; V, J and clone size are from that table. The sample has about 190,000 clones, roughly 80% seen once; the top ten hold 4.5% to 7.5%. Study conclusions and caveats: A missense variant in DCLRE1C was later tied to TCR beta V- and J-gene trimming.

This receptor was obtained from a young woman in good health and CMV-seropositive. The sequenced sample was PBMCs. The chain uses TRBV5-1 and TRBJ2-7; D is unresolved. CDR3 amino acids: CASSLREPVYEQYF. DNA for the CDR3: TGCGCCAGCAGCCTCCGCGAACCGGTCTACGAGCAGTACTTC.